This TCR beta chain derives from a study of blood T cells in healthy people across ages. Study findings and constraints: Nothing was known about donor CMV status, and this possibly confounded expanded clonotype changes.

Using a J-beta primer mix together with a sample-barcoded 5' primer, a second PCR was run for roughly 6 to 12 cycles. Every sample returned 3 million or more CDR3-containing paired-end reads. TCRdb itself ran the 5' RACE reads through MiXCR, one entry per CDR3 protein. Of 450,000 to 700,000 distinct CDR3 sequences in the sample, about 26% are singletons; the top ten hold roughly 18%. Germline V gives CDR1 MDHEN, CDR2 SYDVKM. V lost 3 bases to trimming and J lost 9 bases, with 11 bases between them. The CDR3 has 12 amino acids. This clonotype was counted a few times. Its antigen is currently unknown. This chain uses TRBV28 with TRBJ1-1, with D unclear. Sequenced input: blood. The clonotype comes from a woman between 70 and 85 years old in good health. The CDR3 DNA sequence: TGTGCCAGCAGTTTGATTGGCACGAAAGCTTTCTTT. Protein product: CASSLIGTKAFF.